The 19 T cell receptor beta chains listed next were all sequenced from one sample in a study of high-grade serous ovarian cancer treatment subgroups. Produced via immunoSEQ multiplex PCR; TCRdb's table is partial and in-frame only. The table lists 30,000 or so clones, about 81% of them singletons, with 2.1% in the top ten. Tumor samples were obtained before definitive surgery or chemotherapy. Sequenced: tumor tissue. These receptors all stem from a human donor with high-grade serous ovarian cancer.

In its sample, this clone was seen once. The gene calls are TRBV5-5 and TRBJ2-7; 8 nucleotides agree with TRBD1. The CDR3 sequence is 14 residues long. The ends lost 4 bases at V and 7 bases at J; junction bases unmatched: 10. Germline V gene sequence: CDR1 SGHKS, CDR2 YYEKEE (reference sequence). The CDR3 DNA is TGTGCCAGCAGCATAGGGACAGGCCTACGAGAGCAGTACTTC. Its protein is CASSIGTGLREQYF. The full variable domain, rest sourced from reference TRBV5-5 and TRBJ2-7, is DAGVTQSPTHLIKTRGQQVTLRCSPISGHKSVSWYQQVLGQGPQFIFQYYEKEERGRGNFPDRFSARQFPNYSSELNVNALLLGDSALYLCASSIGTGLREQYFGPGTRLTVT.

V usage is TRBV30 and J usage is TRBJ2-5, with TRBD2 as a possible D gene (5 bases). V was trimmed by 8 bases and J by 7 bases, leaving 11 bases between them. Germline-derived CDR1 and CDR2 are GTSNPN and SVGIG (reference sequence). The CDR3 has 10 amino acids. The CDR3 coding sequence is TGTGCCGCTGGGAGAGGGACCCAGTACTTC. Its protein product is CAAGRGTQYF.

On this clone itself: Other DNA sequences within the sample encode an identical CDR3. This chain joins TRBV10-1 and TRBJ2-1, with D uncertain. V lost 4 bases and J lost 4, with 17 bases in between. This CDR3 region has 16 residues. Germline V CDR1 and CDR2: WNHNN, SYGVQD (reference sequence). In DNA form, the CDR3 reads TGCGCCAGCAGTGCATTAGGAGTCACGGGTTACAATGAGCAGTTCTTC. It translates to CASSALGVTGYNEQFF.

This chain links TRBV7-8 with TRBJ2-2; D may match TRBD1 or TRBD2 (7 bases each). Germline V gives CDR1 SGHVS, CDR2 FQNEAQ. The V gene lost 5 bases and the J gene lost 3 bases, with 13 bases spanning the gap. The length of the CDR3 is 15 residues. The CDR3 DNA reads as TGTGCCAGCAGCGTACAGGGGAGGGACACCGGGGAGCTGTTTTTT. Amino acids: CASSVQGRDTGELFF.

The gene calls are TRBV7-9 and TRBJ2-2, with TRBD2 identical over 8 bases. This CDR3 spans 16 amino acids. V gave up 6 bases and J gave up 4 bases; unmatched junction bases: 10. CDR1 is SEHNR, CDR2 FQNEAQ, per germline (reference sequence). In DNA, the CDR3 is TGTGCCAGCAGGACCGCTCGGGCGGGAGGCACCGGGGAGCTGTTTTTT. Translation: CASRTARAGGTGELFF.

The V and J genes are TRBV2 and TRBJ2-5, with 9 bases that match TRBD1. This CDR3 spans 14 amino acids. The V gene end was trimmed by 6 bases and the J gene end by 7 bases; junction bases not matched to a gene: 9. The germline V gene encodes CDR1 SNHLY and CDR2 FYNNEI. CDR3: CASSRTGDLGTQYF. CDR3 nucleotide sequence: TGTGCCAGCAGCCGGACAGGGGATCTTGGGACCCAGTACTTC.

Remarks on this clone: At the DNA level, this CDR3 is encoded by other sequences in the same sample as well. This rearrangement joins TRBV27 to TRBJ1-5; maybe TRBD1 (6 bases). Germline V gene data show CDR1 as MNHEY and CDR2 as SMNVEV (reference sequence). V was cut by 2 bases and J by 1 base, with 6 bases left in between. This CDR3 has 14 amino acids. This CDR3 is CASSLRGSNQPQHF. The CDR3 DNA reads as TGTGCCAGCAGTTTAAGGGGGAGCAATCAGCCCCAGCATTTT.

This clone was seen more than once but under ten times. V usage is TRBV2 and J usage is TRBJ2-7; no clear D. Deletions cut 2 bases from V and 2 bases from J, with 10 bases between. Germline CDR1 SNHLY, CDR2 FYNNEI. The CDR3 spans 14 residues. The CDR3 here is CASSESRTTYEQYF. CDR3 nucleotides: TGTGCCAGCAGTGAAAGCAGGACGACCTACGAGCAGTACTTC.

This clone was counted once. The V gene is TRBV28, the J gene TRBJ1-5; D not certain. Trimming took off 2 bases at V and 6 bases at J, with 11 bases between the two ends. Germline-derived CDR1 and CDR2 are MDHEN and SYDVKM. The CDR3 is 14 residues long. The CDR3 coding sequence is TGTGCCAGCAGTTTAGGTAACCAAGGTCAGCCCCAGCATTTT. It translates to CASSLGNQGQPQHF.

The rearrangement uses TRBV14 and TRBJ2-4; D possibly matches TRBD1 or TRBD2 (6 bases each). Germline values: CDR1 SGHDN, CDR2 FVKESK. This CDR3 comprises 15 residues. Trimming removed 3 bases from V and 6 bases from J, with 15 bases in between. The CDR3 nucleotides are TGTGCCAGCAGCCATGGGGGGCTAGGCGTAAACATTCAGTACTTC. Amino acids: CASSHGGLGVNIQYF. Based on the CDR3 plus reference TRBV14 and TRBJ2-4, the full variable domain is EAGVTQFPSHSVIEKGQTVTLRCDPISGHDNLYWYRRVMGKEIKFLLHFVKESKQDESGMPNNRFLAERTGGTYSTLKVQPAELEDSGVYFCASSHGGLGVNIQYFGAGTRLSVL.

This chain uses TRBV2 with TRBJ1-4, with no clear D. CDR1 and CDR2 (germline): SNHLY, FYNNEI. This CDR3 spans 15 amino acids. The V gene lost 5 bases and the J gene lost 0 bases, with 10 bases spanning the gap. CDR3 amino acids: CASSRQSSTNEKLFF. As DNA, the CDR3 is TGTGCCAGCAGTAGGCAGTCTTCAACTAATGAAAAACTGTTTTTT.

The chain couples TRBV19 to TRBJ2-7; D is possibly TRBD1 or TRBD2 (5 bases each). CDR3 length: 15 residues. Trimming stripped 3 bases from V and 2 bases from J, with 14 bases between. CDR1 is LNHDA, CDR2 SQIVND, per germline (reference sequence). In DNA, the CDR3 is TGTGCCAGTAGTATTGGGGCTAGGGGACCCTACGAGCAGTACTTC. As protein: CASSIGARGPYEQYF.

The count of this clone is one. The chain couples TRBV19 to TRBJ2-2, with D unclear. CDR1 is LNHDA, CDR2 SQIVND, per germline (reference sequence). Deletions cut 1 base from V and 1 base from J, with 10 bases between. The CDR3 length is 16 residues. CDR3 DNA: TGTGCCAGTAGTATAGGGTCCAGACTGAACACCGGGGAGCTGTTTTTT. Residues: CASSIGSRLNTGELFF.

As DNA, the CDR3 is TGTGCCAGCACCACTCTACTAGGCCGAATGAAAAGCTCCTACGAGCAGTACTTC. This encodes CASTTLLGRMKSSYEQYF. The chain combines TRBV11-2 with TRBJ2-7; maybe TRBD2 (5 bases). The germline gives CDR1 SGHAT, CDR2 FQNNGV. Trimming shortened V by 7 bases and J by 0 bases, and 25 bases separated the two germline ends. The CDR3 is made up of 18 amino acids. The complete variable domain, with remaining parts taken from reference TRBV11-2 and TRBJ2-7, reads EAGVAQSPRYKIIEKRQSVAFWCNPISGHATLYWYQQILGQGPKLLIQFQNNGVVDDSQLPKDRFSAERLKGVDSTLKIQPAKLEDSAVYLCASTTLLGRMKSSYEQYFGPGTRLTVT.

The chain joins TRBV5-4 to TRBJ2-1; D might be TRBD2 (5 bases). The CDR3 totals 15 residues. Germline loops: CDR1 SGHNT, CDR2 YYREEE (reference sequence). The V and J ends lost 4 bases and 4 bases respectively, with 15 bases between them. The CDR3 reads CASSTKSGVYNEQFF. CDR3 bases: TGTGCCAGCAGCACCAAGAGCGGAGTTTACAATGAGCAGTTCTTC. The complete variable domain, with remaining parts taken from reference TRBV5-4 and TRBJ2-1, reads ETGVTQSPTHLIKTRGQQVTLRCSSQSGHNTVSWYQQALGQGPQFIFQYYREEENGRGNFPPRFSGLQFPNYSSELNVNALELDDSALYLCASSTKSGVYNEQFFGPGTRLTVL.

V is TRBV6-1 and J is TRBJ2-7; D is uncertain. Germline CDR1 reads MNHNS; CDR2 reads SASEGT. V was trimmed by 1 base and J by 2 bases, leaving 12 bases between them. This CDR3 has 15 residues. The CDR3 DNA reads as TGTGCCAGCAGTGAAGACGTACCCCGCCCCTACGAGCAGTACTTC. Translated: CASSEDVPRPYEQYF.

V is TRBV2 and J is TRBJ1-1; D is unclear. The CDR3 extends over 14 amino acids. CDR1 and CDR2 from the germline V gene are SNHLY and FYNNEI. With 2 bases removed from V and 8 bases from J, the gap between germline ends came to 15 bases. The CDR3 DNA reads TGTGCCAGCAGTGAAACCAGCTCGGGGTCCGAAGCTTTCTTT. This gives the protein CASSETSSGSEAFF.

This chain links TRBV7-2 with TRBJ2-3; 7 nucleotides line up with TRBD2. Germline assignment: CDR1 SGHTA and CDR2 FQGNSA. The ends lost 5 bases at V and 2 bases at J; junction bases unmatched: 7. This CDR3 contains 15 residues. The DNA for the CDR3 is TGTGCCAGCAGCACCCAAGCGGGACCCACAGATACGCAGTATTTT. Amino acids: CASSTQAGPTDTQYF.

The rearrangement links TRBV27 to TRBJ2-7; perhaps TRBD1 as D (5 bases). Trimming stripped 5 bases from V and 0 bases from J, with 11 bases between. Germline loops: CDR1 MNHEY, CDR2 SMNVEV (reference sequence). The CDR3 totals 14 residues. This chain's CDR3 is CASSPTVYSYEQYF. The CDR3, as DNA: TGTGCCAGCAGTCCGACAGTTTACTCCTACGAGCAGTACTTC.